This TCR beta chain was observed in a study of cytomegalovirus exposure and HLA in healthy donors. Findings of the study overall: Certain sequence variants were highly shared and formed a cluster, and this cluster was likely a sequencing artifact.

Germline CDR1 and CDR2: MNHEY and SVGAGI. Trimming removed 2 bases from V and 0 bases from J, with 8 bases in between. This CDR3 has 15 residues. Concerning this clone: The antigen is not known.

The PCR used 60 Vbeta and 13 Jbeta primers. Some clones are missing from TCRdb's copy, which holds only in-frame ones; the method was immunoSEQ multiplex PCR. The table lists roughly 73,000 clones, around 78% of them singletons. The TCR originated in a man in his forties or fifties in good health and CMV-seronegative. The J gene is TRBJ1-5, the V gene TRBV6-5; unclear D gene. What was sequenced was PBMCs. The DNA for the CDR3 is TGTGCCAGCAGTTACGGGTCAGGTAGCAATCAGCCCCAGCATTTT. Amino acids: CASSYGSGSNQPQHF.